The source of this TCR beta chain is a study of immune cell composition in non-small cell lung cancer. Here immunoSEQ multiplex PCR was the method, and the copy in TCRdb shows in-frame clones only, minus some. The data contain 1,500 to 2,000 clones, around three quarters of them singletons. Normal lung was taken at the farthest possible site, at least 3 cm from tumour. Frozen unsorted single-cell suspensions supplied the genomic DNA. CDR1 and CDR2 from the germline V gene are SGHDT and YYEEEE. Trimming took off 2 bases at V and 4 bases at J, with 12 bases between the two ends. The CDR3 contains 15 residues.

The sequenced sample consisted of non-adjacent lung tissue. The genes are TRBV5-6 and TRBJ2-2, with a possible D match to TRBD2 (6 bases). This clonotype was obtained from a human donor with non-small cell lung cancer. CDR3 in amino acids: CASSFGGGGTGELFF. CDR3 sequence (DNA): TGTGCCAGCAGCTTCGGGGGAGGAGGCACCGGGGAGCTGTTTTTT.